This T cell receptor beta chain was obtained from a study of T cell repertoires in cytomegalovirus infection. TCRdb independently ran MiXCR on the reads; one entry per CDR3 protein. Found here are about 130,000 distinct CDR3 sequences, more than 30% of them singletons; the top ten hold roughly 58%. J was trimmed by 7 bases and V by 4 bases; bases with no gene match: 7. Germline CDR1 MGHRA, CDR2 YSYEKL. CDR3 length equals 15 residues. The table lists this clonotype with a count of one. As yet, its antigen is unknown. The J gene is TRBJ2-1, the V gene TRBV4-1, with TRBD2 matching 10 bases. The specimen comprised CD8+ T cells from cultured PBMCs, sampled from culture after CMV antigen stimulation. This sequence originates from a human donor in good health (CMV status not recorded). Some clones in this sample may be carry-over from other donors' samples. The CDR3 reads CASSLERGGKNEQFF. CDR3 bases: TGCGCCAGCAGCCTGGAGCGGGGGGGGAAAAATGAGCAGTTCTTC.